One sample yielded the 7 T cell receptor beta chains listed below, sequenced in a study of cytomegalovirus exposure and HLA in healthy donors. 13 Jbeta primers and 60 Vbeta primers were used for the PCR. Assay used: immunoSEQ multiplex PCR; TCRdb lists only in-frame clones, some missing. The sample has 70,000 to 80,000 clones; under 85% are singletons. Sequenced sample: PBMCs. The receptors originated from a woman between 40 and 50 years old in good health and CMV-seropositive.

This clone was seen a handful of times. The CDR3 coding sequence is TGTGCCAGCAGGGACACGGGGGACAGAGTCTACGAGCAGTACTTC. Translated: CASRDTGDRVYEQYF. The chain has TRBV6-5 and TRBJ2-7, with a tentative D call TRBD1 (7 bases). The V and J ends lost 6 bases and 3 bases respectively, with 18 bases between them. The CDR3 consists of 15 residues. Germline CDR1 MNHEY, CDR2 SVGAGI.

The chain is built from TRBV4-1 and TRBJ2-2, with TRBD1 matching 7 bases. The germline V gene has CDR1 MGHRA and CDR2 YSYEKL. J was trimmed by 7 bases and V by 0 bases; bases with no gene match: 8. This CDR3 has 16 residues. The CDR3 DNA follows: TGCGCCAGCAGCCAAGAAGATCGCCAGGGGGTCGGGGAGCTGTTTTTT. Its protein product is CASSQEDRQGVGELFF.

On this clone itself: Germline is not matched at one junction end, which may reflect a read error. This chain joins TRBV7-9 and TRBJ1-1, with D perhaps TRBD1 (5 bases). Germline V gene data show CDR1 as SEHNR and CDR2 as FQNEAQ (reference sequence). This CDR3 spans 12 amino acids. The CDR3 DNA reads as TGTTCCAGCAGCTTACTCCAGGGTGGAGCTTTCTTT. Protein: CSSSLLQGGAFF.

The rearrangement joins TRBV19 to TRBJ1-4; 8 bases align to TRBD1. CDR1 and CDR2 from the germline V gene are LNHDA and SQIVND (reference sequence). The J segment lost 8 bases and the V segment lost 11 bases, leaving 10 bases of the junction unmatched. CDR3 length: 13 residues. The CDR3 nucleotides read TGTGCCGCTTCAGGGGGCTTGCGAGAAAAACTGTTTTTT. Translation: CAASGGLREKLFF. The complete variable domain, with remaining parts taken from reference TRBV19 and TRBJ1-4, reads DGGITQSPKYLFRKEGQNVTLSCEQNLNHDAMYWYRQDPGQGLRLIYYSQIVNDFQKGDIAEGYSVSREKKESFPLTVTSAQKNPTAFYLCAASGGLREKLFFGSGTQLSVL.

The chain uses TRBV28 and TRBJ2-3; a weak D match, TRBD1 (6 bases). Germline V gene data show CDR1 as MDHEN and CDR2 as SYDVKM. The CDR3 sequence is 15 residues long. Trimming stripped 2 bases from V and 4 bases from J, with 13 bases between. The CDR3 DNA reads as TGTGCCAGCAGTTTAGCACAGGGTAGCCCAGATACGCAGTATTTT. Its translation is CASSLAQGSPDTQYF.

The V gene is TRBV30, the J gene TRBJ1-2; D is unresolved. V was shortened by 0 bases and J by 6 bases, with 11 bases between the two germline ends. CDR3 size: 13 residues. From germline, CDR1 is GTSNPN and CDR2 SVGIG (reference sequence). The CDR3 protein is CAWSVVPDNGYTF. DNA of the CDR3: TGTGCCTGGAGTGTCGTCCCTGACAATGGCTACACCTTC.

The V gene is TRBV7-2, the J gene TRBJ2-3; TRBD1 agrees at 7 bases. V lost 1 base to trimming and J lost 1 base; unmatched junction nucleotides: 5. Germline CDR1 reads SGHTA; CDR2 reads FQGNSA. The CDR3 extends over 16 amino acids. The CDR3 loop is CASSLVVGGGTDTQYF. CDR3 DNA: TGTGCCAGCAGCTTAGTTGTAGGGGGCGGCACAGATACGCAGTATTTT.